This T cell receptor (beta chain) was sequenced in a study of shared clonotypes between healthy human individuals. Every immunoSEQ plate was one replicate of a subset's evenly spread DNA. Generated by immunoSEQ multiplex PCR, the TCRdb table keeps only in-frame clones and is missing some. In the table there are approximately 810,000 clones, 80% to 95% of which are singletons. Worth noting for this clone: Its antigen is unidentified.

Study-level findings and limits: Richness estimates generally favored naive over memory subsets. The naive CD4 repertoires of a handful of donors were compared, and approximately 5% of clonotypes were shared. Few donors restricted represented genetic and exposure-history diversity.

The germline V and J ends were trimmed by 3 bases and 3 bases, with 6 bases remaining between them. This CDR3 is 13 amino acids long. Germline CDR1 is SGHVS and CDR2 is FQNEAQ. The naive CD8 subset, CD45RO-negative cells positively selected for CCR7, excluded terminally differentiated effector memory CD45RA+ cells. The gene calls are TRBV7-8 and TRBJ2-1, with D maybe TRBD2 (5 bases). The receptor was derived from a man between 25 and 39 years old in good health. Sequencing was done on a sample of naive CD8+ T cells sorted from blood. The CDR3 DNA follows: TGTGCCAGCAGCTTCGGGGACTACAATGAGCAGTTCTTC. This gives the protein CASSFGDYNEQFF.